The 3 T cell receptor beta chains reported below all come from one sample, sequenced in a study of OX40 agonist ivuxolimab in advanced cancers. Profiling relied on immunoSEQ multiplex PCR, and the TCRdb table lists in-frame clones only, not all of them. The sample lists about 76,000 clones; roughly 85% were seen once. Here the sequenced sample was CD4+ or CD8+ T cells sorted from blood, taken in a trial of the OX40 agonist ivuxolimab. All receptors derive from an adult with an advanced solid tumor such as melanoma, head and neck, liver or kidney cancer.

This chain links TRBV6-5 with TRBJ2-1, with D possibly being TRBD1 or TRBD2 (6 bases each). Germline V CDR1 and CDR2: MNHEY, SVGAGI. The V gene lost 0 bases and the J gene lost 3 bases, with 12 bases spanning the gap. The CDR3 covers 16 residues. The CDR3 sequence: CASSYSRGAIYNEQFF. The CDR3 coding sequence is TGTGCCAGCAGTTACTCGAGGGGGGCCATCTACAATGAGCAGTTCTTC.

This clone was counted a single time. The rearrangement links TRBV7-9 to TRBJ1-2; D gene uncertain. Trimming took 5 bases from V and 4 from J, leaving 20 bases between them. Germline-derived CDR1 and CDR2 are SEHNR and FQNEAQ (reference sequence). The CDR3 runs to 16 residues. CDR3 coding DNA: TGTGCCAGCAGCCCTCAAACCTCCGGGCTCCGCTATGGCTACACCTTC. Its protein product is CASSPQTSGLRYGYTF.

V and J are TRBV11-3 and TRBJ2-7; possibly TRBD2 for D (5 bases). V shed 5 bases and J shed 1 base, with 12 bases lying between them. The CDR3 has 14 amino acids. CDR1 and CDR2 from the germline V gene are SGHNT and YENEEA. The DNA for the CDR3 is TGTGCCAGCAGCCTCGGGGAAGGGTCCTACGAGCAGTACTTC. Amino acids: CASSLGEGSYEQYF.